This record covers a single T cell receptor (beta chain). It lacks a known antigen. Per-base quality was not reported, and no clone a single base away is much larger than it. As encoded in the germline V gene, CDR1 is MNHNS while CDR2 is SASEGT. The CDR3 contains 16 residues, cysteine and phenylalanine counted. The entry retains the CDR3 DNA only, 48 bases that are in frame from base 1. Deletion took 4 bases off V and 0 bases off J, with a span of 13 bases between the germline ends. This sample stems from a study of breast tumors, draining lymph nodes, adjacent tissues (dated by TCRdb to 2016 to 2017). General notes on the study: In breast cancer patients, the study compared the TCR beta repertoires of tumor, adjacent nontumor tissue and axillary lymph nodes. The study was designed to assess the relationships and possible T-cell exchange between tumor, surrounding tissue and draining lymph node repertoires in human breast cancer. Paper-wide results and their limitations: The study presented the conclusion that tumor T cells originate in lymph nodes as consistent with a hypothesis, not as something directly demonstrated. In luminal-like breast cancer, tumor and nontumor tissue repertoires resembled each other significantly more than in basal-like breast cancer. T-cell repertoire diversity in tumors was found to be lower than in lymph nodes but higher than in nontumor tissue, and preferential V and J gene usage was observed. The data were considered consistent with the idea that most tumor T cells come from the lymph node and then expand in tumor tissue.

The lymph node samples were taken from the axillary draining lymph nodes of breast cancer patients. TCRdb lists the instrument as Illumina HiSeq 2000. Multiplex PCR amplification was used to generate the TCR beta chain libraries. High-throughput sequencing was used to analyze the amplified TCR beta chain products. TCRdb trimmed the raw reads at Q25, called clones with MiXCR and kept productive beta chains. Here each entry gathers all rows of one CDR3 protein and keeps the most common genes and DNA. For this sample there are 290,000 or so distinct CDR3 sequences; more than 30% appear just once. About 1.2% of the sample belongs to the ten largest clones.

The TCR was taken from a female donor with breast cancer. Some clones in this sample may be carry-over from other donors' samples. The chain is made from TRBV6-1 and TRBJ2-1; D gene: possibly TRBD2, on 5 matching bases. The sample taken for sequencing was axillary lymph node tissue. CDR3 sequence: CASSGVAYGSYNEQFF. The sequenced DNA is TGTGCCAGCAGTGGGGTAGCGTATGGCTCCTACAATGAGCAGTTCTTC.